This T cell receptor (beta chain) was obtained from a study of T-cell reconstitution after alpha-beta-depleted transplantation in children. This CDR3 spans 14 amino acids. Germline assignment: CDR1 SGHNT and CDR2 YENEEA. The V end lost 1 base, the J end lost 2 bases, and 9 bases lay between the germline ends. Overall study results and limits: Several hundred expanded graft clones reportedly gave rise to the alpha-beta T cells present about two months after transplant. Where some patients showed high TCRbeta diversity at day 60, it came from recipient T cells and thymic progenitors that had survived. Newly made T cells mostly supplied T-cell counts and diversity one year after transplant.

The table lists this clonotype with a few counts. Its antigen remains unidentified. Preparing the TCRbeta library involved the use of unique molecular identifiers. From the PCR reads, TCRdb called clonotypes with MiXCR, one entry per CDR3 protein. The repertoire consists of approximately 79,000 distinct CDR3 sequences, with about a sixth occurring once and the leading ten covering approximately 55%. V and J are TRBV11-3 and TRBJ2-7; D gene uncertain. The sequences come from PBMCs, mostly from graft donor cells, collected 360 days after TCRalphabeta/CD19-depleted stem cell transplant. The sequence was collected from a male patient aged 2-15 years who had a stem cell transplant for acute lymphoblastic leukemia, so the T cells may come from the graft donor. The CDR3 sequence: CASSLGRLAYEQYF. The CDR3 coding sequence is TGTGCCAGCAGCTTAGGTCGCCTAGCCTACGAGCAGTACTTC.